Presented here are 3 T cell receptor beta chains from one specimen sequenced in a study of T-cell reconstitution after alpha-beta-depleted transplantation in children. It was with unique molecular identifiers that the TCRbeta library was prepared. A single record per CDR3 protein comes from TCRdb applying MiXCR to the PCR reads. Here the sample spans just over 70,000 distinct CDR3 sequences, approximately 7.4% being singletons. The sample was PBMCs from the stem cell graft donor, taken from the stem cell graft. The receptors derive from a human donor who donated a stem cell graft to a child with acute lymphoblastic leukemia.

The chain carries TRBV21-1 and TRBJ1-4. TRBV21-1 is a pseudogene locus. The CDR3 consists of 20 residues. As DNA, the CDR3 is TGTGCCAGCAGCAAAGGAATTTCTCAGAAAAGGGTGGACCTAAATGAAAAACTGTTTTTT. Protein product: CASSKGISQKRVDLNEKLFF.

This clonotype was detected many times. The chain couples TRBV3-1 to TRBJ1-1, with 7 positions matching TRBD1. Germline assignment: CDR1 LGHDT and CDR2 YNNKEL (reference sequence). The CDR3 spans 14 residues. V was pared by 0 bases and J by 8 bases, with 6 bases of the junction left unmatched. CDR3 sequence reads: CASSQEGGVGEAFF. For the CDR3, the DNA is TGTGCCAGCAGCCAAGAAGGGGGCGTTGGGGAAGCTTTCTTT.

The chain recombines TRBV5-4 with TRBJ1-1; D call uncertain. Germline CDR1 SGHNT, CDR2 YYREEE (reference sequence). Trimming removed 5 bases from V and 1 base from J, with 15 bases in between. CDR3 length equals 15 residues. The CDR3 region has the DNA TGTGCCAGCAGACCGGGCCTACCGGCGAACACTGAAGCTTTCTTT. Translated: CASRPGLPANTEAFF. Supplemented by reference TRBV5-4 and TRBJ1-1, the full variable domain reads ETGVTQSPTHLIKTRGQQVTLRCSSQSGHNTVSWYQQALGQGPQFIFQYYREEENGRGNFPPRFSGLQFPNYSSELNVNALELDDSALYLCASRPGLPANTEAFFGQGTRLTVV.